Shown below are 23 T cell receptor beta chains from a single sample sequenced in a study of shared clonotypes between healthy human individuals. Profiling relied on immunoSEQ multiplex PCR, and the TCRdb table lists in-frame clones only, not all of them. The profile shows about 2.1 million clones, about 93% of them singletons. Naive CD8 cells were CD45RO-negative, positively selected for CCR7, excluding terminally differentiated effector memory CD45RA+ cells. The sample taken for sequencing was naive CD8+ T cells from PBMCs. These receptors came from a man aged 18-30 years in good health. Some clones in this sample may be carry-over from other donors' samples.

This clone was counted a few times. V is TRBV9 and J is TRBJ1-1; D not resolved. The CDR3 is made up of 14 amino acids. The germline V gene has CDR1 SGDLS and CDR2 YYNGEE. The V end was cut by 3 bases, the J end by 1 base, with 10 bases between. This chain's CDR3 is CASSGARGNTEAFF. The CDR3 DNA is TGTGCCAGCAGCGGAGCTCGGGGGAACACTGAAGCTTTCTTT.

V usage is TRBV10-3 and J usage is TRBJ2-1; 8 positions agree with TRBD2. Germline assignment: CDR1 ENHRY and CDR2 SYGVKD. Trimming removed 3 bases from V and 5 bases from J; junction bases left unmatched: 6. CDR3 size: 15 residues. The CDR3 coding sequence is TGTGCCATCAGTGAATCGGCGGGAGGCGACAATGAGCAGTTCTTC. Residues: CAISESAGGDNEQFF.

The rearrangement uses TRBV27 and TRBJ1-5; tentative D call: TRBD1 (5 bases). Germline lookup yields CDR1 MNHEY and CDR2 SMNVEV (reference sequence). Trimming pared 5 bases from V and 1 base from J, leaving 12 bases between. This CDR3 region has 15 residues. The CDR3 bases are TGTGCCAGCAGTCTAGGGACGGCAAGCAATCAGCCCCAGCATTTT. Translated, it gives CASSLGTASNQPQHF.

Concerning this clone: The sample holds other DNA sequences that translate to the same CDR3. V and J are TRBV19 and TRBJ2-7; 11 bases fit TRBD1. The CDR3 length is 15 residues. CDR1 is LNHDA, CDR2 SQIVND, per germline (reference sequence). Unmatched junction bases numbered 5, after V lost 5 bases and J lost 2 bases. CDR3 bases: TGTGCCAGTAGTCCCTGGGACAGGGGGGCCTACGAGCAGTACTTC. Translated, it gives CASSPWDRGAYEQYF.

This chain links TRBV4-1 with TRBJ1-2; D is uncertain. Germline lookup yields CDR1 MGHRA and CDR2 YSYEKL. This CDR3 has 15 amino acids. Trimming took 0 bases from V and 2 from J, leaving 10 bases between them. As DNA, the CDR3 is TGCGCCAGCAGCCAAGACGCCCTGCAGAACTATGGCTACACCTTC. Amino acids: CASSQDALQNYGYTF.

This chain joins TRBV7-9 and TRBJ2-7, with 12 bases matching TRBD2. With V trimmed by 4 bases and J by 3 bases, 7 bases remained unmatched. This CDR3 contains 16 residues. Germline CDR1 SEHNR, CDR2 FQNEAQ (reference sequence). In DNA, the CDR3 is TGTGCCAGCAGCTCCTCCTCGGGACTAGCGGGCTACGAGCAGTACTTC. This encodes CASSSSSGLAGYEQYF.

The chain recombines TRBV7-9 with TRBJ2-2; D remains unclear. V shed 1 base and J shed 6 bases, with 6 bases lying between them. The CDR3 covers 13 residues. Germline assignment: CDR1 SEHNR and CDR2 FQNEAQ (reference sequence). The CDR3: CASSLESPGELFF. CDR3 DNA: TGTGCCAGCAGCTTAGAGAGCCCCGGGGAGCTGTTTTTT.

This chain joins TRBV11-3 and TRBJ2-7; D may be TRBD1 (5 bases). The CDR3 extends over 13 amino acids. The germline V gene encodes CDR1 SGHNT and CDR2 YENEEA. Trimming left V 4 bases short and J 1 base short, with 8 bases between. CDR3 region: CASSYDSSYEQYF. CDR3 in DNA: TGTGCCAGCAGCTATGACAGTTCCTACGAGCAGTACTTC.

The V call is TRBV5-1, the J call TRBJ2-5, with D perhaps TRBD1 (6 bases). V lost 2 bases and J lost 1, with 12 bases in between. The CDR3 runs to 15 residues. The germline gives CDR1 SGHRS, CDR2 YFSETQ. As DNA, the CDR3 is TGCGCCAGCAGCTTAACAGGGAACACCCAAGAGACCCAGTACTTC. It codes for CASSLTGNTQETQYF. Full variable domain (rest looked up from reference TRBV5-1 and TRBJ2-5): KAGVTQTPRYLIKTRGQQVTLSCSPISGHRSVSWYQQTPGQGLQFLFEYFSETQRNKGNFPGRFSGRQFSNSRSEMNVSTLELGDSALYLCASSLTGNTQETQYFGPGTRLLVL.

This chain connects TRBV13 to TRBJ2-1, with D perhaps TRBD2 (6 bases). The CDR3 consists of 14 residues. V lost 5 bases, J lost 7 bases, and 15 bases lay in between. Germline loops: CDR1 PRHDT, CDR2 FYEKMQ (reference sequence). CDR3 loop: CASSVVWRENEQFF. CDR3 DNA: TGTGCCAGCAGCGTAGTTTGGCGGGAAAATGAGCAGTTCTTC.

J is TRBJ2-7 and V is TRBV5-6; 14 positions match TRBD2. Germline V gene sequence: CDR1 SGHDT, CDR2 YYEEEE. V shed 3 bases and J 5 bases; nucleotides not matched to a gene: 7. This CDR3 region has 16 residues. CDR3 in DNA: TGTGCCAGCAGCTCGATAGGGACTAGCGGGAGCCACGAGCAGTACTTC. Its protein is CASSSIGTSGSHEQYF.

In nucleotides, the CDR3 is TGCGCCAGCAGCTTGGCCAAGCTAGCGGGAGGGTACGAGCAGTACTTC. Translating gives CASSLAKLAGGYEQYF. This chain connects TRBV5-1 to TRBJ2-7; 12 bases fit TRBD2. Germline CDR1 and CDR2: SGHRS and YFSETQ. Losses at the gene ends were 0 bases for V and 4 bases for J; bases not matched to a gene: 5. The CDR3 extends over 16 amino acids.

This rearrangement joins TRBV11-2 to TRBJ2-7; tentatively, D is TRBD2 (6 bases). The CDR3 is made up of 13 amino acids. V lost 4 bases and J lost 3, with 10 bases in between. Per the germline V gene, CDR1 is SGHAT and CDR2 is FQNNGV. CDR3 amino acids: CASSWVEGYEQYF. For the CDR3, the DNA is TGTGCCAGCAGCTGGGTGGAGGGCTACGAGCAGTACTTC.

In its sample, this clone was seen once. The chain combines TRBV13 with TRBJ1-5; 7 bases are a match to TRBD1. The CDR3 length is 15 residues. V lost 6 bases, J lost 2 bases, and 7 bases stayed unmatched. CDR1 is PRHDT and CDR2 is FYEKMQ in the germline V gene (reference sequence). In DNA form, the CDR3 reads TGTGCCAGCAGTAAGGGGGCGAACGGCAATCAGCCCCAGCATTTT. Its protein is CASSKGANGNQPQHF.

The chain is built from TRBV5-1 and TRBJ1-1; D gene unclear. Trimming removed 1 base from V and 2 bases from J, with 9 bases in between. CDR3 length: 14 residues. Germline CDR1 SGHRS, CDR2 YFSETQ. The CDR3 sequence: CASSLFSGNTEAFF. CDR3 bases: TGCGCCAGCAGCTTGTTTTCCGGTAACACTGAAGCTTTCTTT.

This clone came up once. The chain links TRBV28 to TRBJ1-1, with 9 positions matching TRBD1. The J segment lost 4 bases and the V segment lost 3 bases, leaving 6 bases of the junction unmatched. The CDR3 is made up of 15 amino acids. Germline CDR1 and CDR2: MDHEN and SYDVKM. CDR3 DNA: TGTGCCAGCAGTTTGGACGACAGGGGGAGCACTGAAGCTTTCTTT. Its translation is CASSLDDRGSTEAFF.

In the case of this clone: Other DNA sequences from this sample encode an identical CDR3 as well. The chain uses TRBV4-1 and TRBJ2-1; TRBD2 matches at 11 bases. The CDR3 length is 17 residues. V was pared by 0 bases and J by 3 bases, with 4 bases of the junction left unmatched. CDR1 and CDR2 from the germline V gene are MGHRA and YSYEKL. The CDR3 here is CASSQDPTSGSYNEQFF. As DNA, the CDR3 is TGCGCCAGCAGCCAAGATCCTACTAGCGGGAGCTACAATGAGCAGTTCTTC.

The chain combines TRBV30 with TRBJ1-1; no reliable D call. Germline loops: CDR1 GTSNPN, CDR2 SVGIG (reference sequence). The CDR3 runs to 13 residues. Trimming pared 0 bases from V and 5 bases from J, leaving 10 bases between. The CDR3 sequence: CAWSVEAATEAFF. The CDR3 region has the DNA TGTGCCTGGAGTGTGGAGGCAGCTACTGAAGCTTTCTTT. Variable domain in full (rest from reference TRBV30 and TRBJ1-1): SQTIHQWPATLVQPVGSPLSLECTVEGTSNPNLYWYRQAAGRGLQLLFYSVGIGQISSEVPQNLSASRPQDRQFILSSKKLLLSDSGFYLCAWSVEAATEAFFGQGTRLTVV.

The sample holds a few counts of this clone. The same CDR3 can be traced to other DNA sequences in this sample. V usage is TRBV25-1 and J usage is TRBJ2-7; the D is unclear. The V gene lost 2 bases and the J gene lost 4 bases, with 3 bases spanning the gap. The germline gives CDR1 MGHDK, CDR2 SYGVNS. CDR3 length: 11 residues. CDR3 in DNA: TGTGCCAGCAGTGAAGGGTACGAGCAGTACTTC. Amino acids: CASSEGYEQYF.

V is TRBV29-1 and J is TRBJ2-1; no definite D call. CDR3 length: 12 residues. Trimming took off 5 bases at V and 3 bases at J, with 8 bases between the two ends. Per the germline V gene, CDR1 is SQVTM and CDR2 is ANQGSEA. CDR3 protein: CSVLKIYNEQFF. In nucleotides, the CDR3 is TGCAGCGTTCTAAAGATCTACAATGAGCAGTTCTTC.

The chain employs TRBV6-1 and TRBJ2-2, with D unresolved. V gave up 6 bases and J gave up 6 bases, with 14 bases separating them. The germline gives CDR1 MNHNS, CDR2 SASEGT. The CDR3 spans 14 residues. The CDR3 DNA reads TGTGCCAGCAGGACTCCGTTTAGGCCCGGGGAGCTGTTTTTT. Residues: CASRTPFRPGELFF.

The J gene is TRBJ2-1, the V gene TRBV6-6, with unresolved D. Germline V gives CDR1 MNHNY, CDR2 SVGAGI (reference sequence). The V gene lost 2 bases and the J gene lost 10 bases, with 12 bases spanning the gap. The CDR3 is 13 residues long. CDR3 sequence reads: CASSYQYMGEQFF. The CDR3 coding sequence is TGTGCCAGCAGTTACCAATATATGGGGGAGCAGTTCTTC.

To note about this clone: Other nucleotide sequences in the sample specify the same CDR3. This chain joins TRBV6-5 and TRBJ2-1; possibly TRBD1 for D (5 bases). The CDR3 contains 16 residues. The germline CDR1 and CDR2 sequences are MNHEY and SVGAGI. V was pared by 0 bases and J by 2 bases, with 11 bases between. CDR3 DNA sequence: TGTGCCAGCAGTTACTCTACAGGCCGCCCCTACAATGAGCAGTTCTTC. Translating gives CASSYSTGRPYNEQFF.